The 2 T cell receptor beta chains reported below all come from one sample, sequenced in a study of blood T cell repertoires in COVID-19. TCRdb keeps only in-frame clones here, not all; method: immunoSEQ multiplex PCR. This table has about 170,000 clones, over 80% appearing once. Sequenced material: peripheral blood. These receptors were obtained from a woman aged 80 or over with COVID-19, enrolled during active disease.

This chain links TRBV21-1 with TRBJ2-3; the table's D call, TRBD2, has no DNA check behind it. TRBV21-1 is annotated as a pseudogene. The CDR3 is 13 residues long. Here the CDR3 reads CASSFPRTDTQYF. The CDR3 coding sequence is TGTGCCAGCAGCTTTCCTCGCACAGATACGCAGTATTTT.

This chain connects TRBV24-1 to TRBJ1-2; D is perhaps TRBD1 (5 bases). The CDR3 extends over 12 amino acids. CDR1 and CDR2 from the germline V gene are KGHDR and SFDVKD. V was clipped by 9 bases and J by 7 bases, with 14 bases between them. The CDR3 sequence is CATSTGPGGYTF. As DNA, the CDR3 is TGTGCCACCTCAACAGGTCCTGGTGGCTACACCTTC.